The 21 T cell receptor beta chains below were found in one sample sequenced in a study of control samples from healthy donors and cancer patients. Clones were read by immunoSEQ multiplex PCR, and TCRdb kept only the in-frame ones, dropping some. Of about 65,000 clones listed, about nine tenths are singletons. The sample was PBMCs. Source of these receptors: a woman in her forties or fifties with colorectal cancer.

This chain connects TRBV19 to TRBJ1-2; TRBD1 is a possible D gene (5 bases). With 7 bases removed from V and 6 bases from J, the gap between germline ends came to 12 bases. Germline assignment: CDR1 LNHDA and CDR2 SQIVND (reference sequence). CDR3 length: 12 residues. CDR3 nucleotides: TGTGCCAGTACGGGGCCTTGGGATGGCTACACCTTC. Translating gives CASTGPWDGYTF.

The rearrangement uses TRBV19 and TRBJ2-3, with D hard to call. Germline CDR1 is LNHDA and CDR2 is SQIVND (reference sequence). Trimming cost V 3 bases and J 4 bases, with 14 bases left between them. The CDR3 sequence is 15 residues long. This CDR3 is CASSIGTGLADTQYF. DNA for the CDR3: TGTGCCAGTAGTATTGGTACGGGCCTGGCAGATACGCAGTATTTT.

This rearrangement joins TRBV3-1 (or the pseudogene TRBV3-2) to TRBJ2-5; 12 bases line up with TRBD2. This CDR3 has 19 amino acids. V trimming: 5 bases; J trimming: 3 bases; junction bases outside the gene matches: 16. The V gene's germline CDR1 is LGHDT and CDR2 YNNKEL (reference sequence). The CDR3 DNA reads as TGTGCCAGCAGCACGCACCCCACCTTACTAGCGGGGGGAAAAGAGACCCAGTACTTC. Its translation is CASSTHPTLLAGGKETQYF.

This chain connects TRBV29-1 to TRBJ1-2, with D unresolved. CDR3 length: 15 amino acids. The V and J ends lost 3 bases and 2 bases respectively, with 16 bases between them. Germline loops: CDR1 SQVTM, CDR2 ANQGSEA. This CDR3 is CSVDPRTGPNYGYTF. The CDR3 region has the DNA TGCAGCGTTGACCCCCGAACGGGCCCGAACTATGGCTACACCTTC.

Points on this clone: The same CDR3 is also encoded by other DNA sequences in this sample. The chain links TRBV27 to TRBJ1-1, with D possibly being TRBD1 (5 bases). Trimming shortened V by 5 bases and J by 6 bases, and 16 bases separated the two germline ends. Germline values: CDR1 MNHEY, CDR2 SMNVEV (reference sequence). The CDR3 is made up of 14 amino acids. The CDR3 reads CASSSSGTPPEAFF. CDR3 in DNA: TGTGCCAGCAGTAGCTCCGGGACCCCGCCTGAAGCTTTCTTT.

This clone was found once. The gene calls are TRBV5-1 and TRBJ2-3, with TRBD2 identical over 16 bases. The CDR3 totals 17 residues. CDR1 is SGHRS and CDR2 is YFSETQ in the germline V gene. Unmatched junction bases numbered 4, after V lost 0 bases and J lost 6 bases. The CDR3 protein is CASSLEGTSGGADTQYF. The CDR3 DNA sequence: TGCGCCAGCAGCTTGGAGGGGACTAGCGGGGGGGCGGATACGCAGTATTTT.

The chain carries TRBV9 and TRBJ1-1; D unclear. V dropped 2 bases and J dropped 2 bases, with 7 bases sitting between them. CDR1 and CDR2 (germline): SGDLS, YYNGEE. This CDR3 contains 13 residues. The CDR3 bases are TGTGCCAGCAGCGTCCAGATAAACACTGAAGCTTTCTTT. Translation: CASSVQINTEAFF.

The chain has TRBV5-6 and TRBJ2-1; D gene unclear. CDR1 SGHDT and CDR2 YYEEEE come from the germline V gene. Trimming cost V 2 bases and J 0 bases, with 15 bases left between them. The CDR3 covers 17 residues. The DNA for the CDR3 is TGTGCCAGCAGCTTTCAGGCCCAACTTGGCTCCTACAATGAGCAGTTCTTC. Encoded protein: CASSFQAQLGSYNEQFF.

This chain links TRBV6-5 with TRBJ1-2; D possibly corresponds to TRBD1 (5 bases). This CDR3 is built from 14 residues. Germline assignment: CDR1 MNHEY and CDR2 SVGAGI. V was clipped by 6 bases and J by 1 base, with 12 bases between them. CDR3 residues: CASRRQGVNYGYTF. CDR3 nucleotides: TGTGCCAGCAGACGGCAGGGAGTTAACTATGGCTACACCTTC.

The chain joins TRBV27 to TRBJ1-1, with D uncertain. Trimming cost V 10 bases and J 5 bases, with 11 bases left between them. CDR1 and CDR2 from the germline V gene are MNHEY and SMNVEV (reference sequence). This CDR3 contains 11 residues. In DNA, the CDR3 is TGTGCCACCGCCCCATCAACTGAAGCTTTCTTT. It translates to CATAPSTEAFF.

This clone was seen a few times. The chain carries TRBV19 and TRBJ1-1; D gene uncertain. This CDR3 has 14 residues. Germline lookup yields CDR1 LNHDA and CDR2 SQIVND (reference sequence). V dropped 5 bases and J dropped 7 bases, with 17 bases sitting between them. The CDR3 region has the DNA TGTGCCAGTAGTTCTCGGACCATTGCTGGTGAAGCTTTCTTT. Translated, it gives CASSSRTIAGEAFF.

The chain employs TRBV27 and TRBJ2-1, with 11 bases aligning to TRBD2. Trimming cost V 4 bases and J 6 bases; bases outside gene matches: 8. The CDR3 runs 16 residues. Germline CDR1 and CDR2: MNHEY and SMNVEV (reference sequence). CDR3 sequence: CASSWTGTSGLNEQFF. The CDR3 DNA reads TGTGCCAGCAGTTGGACCGGGACTAGCGGACTCAATGAGCAGTTCTTC.

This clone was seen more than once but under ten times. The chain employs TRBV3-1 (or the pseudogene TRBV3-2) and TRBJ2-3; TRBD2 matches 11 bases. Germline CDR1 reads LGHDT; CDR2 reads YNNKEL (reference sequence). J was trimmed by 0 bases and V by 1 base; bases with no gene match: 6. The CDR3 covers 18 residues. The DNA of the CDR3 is TGTGCCAGCAGCCAAGCCCTAGCGGGGGGAATAAGCACAGATACGCAGTATTTT. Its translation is CASSQALAGGISTDTQYF.

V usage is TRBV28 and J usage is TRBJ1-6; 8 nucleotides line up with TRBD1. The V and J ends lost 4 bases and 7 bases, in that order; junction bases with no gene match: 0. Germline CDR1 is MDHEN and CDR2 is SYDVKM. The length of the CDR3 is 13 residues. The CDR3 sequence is CASSWTGNSPLHF. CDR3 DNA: TGTGCCAGCAGTTGGACAGGGAATTCACCCCTCCACTTT.

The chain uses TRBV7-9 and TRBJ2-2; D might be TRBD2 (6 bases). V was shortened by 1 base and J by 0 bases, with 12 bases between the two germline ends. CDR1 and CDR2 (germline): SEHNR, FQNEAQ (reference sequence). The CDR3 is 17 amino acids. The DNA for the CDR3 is TGTGCCAGCAGCTTAGAGCGGGTACAGTCGAACACCGGGGAGCTGTTTTTT. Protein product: CASSLERVQSNTGELFF.

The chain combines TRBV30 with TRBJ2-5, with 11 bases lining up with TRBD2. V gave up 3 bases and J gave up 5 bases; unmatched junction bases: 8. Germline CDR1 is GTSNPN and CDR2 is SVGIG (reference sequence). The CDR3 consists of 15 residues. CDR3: CAWSTSGGLGETQYF. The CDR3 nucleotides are TGTGCCTGGAGCACTAGCGGGGGCCTCGGGGAGACCCAGTACTTC.

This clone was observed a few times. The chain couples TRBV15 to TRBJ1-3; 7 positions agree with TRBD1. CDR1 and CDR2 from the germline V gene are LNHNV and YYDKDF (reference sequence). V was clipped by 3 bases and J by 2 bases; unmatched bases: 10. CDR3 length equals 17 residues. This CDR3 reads CATSRELTGWAGNTIYF. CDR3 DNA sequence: TGTGCCACCAGCAGGGAACTGACAGGGTGGGCTGGAAACACCATATATTTT.

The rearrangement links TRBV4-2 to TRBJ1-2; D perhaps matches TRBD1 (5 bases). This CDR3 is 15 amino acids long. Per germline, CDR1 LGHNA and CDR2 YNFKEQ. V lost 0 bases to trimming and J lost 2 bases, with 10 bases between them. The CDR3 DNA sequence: TGTGCCAGCAGCCAAGATCAGGGCGGGAACTATGGCTACACCTTC. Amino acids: CASSQDQGGNYGYTF.

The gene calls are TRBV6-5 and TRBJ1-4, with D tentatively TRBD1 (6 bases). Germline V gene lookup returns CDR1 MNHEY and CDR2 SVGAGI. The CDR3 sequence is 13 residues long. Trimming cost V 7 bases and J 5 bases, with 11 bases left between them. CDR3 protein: CASNSGDNEKLFF. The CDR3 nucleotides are TGTGCCAGCAACTCAGGGGACAATGAAAAACTGTTTTTT.

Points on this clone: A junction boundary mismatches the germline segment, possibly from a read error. This chain's CDR3 is CASNIAGGTFQPQHF. The CDR3 nucleotides are TGTGCCAGTAATATAGCAGGGGGCACGTTTCAGCCCCAGCATTTT. The rearrangement links TRBV19 to TRBJ1-5; 8 bases match TRBD1. Germline lookup yields CDR1 LNHDA and CDR2 SQIVND (reference sequence). There are 15 residues in the CDR3.

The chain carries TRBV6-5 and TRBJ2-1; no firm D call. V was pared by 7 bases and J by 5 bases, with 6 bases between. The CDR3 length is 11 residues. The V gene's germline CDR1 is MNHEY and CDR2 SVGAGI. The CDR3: CASKRNNEQFF. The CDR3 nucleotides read TGTGCCAGCAAGAGGAACAATGAGCAGTTCTTC.